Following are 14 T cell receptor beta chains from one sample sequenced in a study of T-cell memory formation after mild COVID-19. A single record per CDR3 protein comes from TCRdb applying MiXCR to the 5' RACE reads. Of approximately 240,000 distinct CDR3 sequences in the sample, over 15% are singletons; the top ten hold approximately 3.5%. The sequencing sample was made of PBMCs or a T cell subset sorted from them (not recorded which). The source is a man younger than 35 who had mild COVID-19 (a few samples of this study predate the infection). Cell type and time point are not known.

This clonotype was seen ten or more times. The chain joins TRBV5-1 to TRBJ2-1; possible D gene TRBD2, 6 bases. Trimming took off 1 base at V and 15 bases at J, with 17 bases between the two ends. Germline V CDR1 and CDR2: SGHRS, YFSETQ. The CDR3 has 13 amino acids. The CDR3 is CASSLSADGGRFF. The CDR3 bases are TGCGCCAGCAGCTTGTCCGCGGACGGGGGTCGGTTCTTC.

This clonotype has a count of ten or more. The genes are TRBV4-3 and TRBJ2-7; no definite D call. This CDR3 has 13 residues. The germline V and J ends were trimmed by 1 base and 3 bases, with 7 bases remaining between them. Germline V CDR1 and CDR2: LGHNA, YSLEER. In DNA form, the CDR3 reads TGCGCCAGCAGCCAAGGCACCGGCTACGAGCAGTACTTC. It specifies CASSQGTGYEQYF.

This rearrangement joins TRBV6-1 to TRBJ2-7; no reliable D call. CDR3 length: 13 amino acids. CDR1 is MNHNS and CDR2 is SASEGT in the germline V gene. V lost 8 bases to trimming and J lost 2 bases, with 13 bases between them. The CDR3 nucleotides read TGTGCCAGCCAGGCGGCCCAAGCCTACGAGCAGTACTTC. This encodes CASQAAQAYEQYF.

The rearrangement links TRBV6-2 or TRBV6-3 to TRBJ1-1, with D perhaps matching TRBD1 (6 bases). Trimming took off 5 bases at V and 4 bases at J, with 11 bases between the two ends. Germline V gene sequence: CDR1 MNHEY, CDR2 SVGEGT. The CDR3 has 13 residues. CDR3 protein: CASSTQQGTEAFF. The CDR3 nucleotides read TGTGCCAGCAGTACCCAACAGGGCACTGAAGCTTTCTTT.

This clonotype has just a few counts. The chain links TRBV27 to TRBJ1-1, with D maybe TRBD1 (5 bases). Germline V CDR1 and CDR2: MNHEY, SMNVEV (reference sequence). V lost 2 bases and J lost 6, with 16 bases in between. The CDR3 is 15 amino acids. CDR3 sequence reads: CASSLLGRGVAEAFF. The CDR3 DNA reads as TGTGCCAGCAGTTTACTCGGGAGGGGCGTTGCTGAAGCTTTCTTT.

The DNA for the CDR3 is TGTGCCAGCAGCTTACCGGGGCCCCGACTGGAGACCCAGTACTTC. Its protein product is CASSLPGPRLETQYF. V and J are TRBV7-8 and TRBJ2-5; D possibly uses TRBD1 or TRBD2 (5 bases each). Germline CDR1 reads SGHVS; CDR2 reads FQNEAQ. The CDR3 consists of 15 residues. Trimming took 2 bases from V and 5 from J, leaving 15 bases between them.

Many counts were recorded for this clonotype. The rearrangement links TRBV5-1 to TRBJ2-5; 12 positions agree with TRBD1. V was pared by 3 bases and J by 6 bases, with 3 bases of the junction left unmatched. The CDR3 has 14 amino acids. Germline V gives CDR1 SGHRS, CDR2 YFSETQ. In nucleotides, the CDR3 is TGCGCCAGCAGCTGGGACAGGGGGCCGAAGACCCAGTACTTC. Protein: CASSWDRGPKTQYF.

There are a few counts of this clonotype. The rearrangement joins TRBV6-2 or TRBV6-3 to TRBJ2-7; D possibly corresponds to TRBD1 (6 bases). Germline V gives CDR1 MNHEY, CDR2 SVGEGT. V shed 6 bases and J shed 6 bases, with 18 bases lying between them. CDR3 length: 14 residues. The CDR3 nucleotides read TGTGCCAGCAGCCGTAAAACCGGGACAACCGAGCAGTACGTC. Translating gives CASSRKTGTTEQYV.

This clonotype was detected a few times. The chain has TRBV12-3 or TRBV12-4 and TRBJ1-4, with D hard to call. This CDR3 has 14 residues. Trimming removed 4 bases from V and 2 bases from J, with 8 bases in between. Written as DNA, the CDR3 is TGTGCCAGCAGTTCCTGGACCACTAATGAAAAACTGTTTTTT. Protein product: CASSSWTTNEKLFF.

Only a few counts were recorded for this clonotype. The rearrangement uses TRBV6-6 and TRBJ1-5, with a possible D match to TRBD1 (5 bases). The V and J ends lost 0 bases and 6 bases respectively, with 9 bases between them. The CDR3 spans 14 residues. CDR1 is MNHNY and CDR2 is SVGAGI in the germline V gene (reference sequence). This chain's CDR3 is CASSYSSGGQPQHF. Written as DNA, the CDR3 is TGTGCCAGCAGTTACTCATCCGGGGGTCAGCCCCAGCATTTT.

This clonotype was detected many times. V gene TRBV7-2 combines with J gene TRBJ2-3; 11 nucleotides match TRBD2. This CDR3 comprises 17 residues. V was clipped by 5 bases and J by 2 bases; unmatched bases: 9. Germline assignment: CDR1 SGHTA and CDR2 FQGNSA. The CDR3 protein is CASSLRVAGGLTDTQYF. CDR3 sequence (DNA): TGTGCCAGCAGCCTCCGGGTAGCGGGGGGGCTCACAGATACGCAGTATTTT.

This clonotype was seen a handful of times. CDR3 in DNA: TGCGCCAGCAGCTTGGAAGGACAGGGCCCACCTAACTATGGCTACACCTTC. The encoded protein is CASSLEGQGPPNYGYTF. This chain joins TRBV5-1 and TRBJ1-2; 8 bases align to TRBD1. CDR1 is SGHRS and CDR2 is YFSETQ in the germline V gene. After removal of 0 bases from V and 0 bases from J, the junction contained 7 bases not matched to a gene. The CDR3 length is 17 residues. The full variable domain, its missing parts supplied by reference TRBV5-1 and TRBJ1-2, is KAGVTQTPRYLIKTRGQQVTLSCSPISGHRSVSWYQQTPGQGLQFLFEYFSETQRNKGNFPGRFSGRQFSNSRSEMNVSTLELGDSALYLCASSLEGQGPPNYGYTFGSGTRLTVV.

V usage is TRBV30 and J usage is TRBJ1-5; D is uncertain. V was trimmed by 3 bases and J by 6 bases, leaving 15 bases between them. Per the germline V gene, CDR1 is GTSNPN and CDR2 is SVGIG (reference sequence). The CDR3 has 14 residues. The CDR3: CAWSPLNPGQPQHF. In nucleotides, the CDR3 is TGTGCCTGGAGCCCTTTGAATCCCGGTCAGCCCCAGCATTTT.

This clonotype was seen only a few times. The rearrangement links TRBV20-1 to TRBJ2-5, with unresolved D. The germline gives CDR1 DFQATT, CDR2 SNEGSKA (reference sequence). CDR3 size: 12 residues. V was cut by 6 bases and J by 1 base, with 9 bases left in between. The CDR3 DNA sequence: TGCAGTGCCTCGGGTGCCCAAGAGACCCAGTACTTC. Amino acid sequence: CSASGAQETQYF.